What follows are 23 T cell receptor beta chains derived from one specimen sequenced in a study of post-analysis software for immune sequencing data. Study results and caveats: In patients, 4 to 6 TRBV segments were more frequent than in controls, with TRBV5-6, TRBV5-1 and TRBV20-1 among them.

For these receptors, no antigen is known. Unique molecular identifiers had been added to the TCR beta cDNA libraries. In TCRdb, the PCR reads were re-called with MiXCR into one record per CDR3 protein. Altogether about 500,000 distinct CDR3 sequences are present, approximately 45% being singletons, with the ten largest covering about an eighth. The sequenced sample consisted of blood. These TCRs come from a girl aged 5 to 17 with multiple sclerosis.

In this sample, this clonotype turned up a few times. The rearrangement joins TRBV2 to TRBJ2-1, with TRBD2 matching over 7 bases. Trimming at V came to 6 bases and at J to 5 bases, leaving 10 bases not matched to a gene. The CDR3 has 15 residues. Looked up from germline, CDR1 is SNHLY and CDR2 is FYNNEI. CDR3 sequence reads: CASSPSGKPNNEQFF. CDR3 in DNA: TGTGCCAGCAGCCCAAGCGGGAAGCCCAACAATGAGCAGTTCTTC.

The chain is built from TRBV28 and TRBJ2-2, with D possibly being TRBD1 (6 bases). V was clipped by 6 bases and J by 7 bases, with 12 bases between them. The CDR3 spans 13 residues. CDR1 and CDR2 from the germline V gene are MDHEN and SYDVKM. Here the CDR3 reads CASSTRGIGELFF. CDR3 DNA sequence: TGTGCCAGCAGCACTAGGGGGATCGGGGAGCTGTTTTTT.

DNA for the CDR3: TGCAGTGTTTTTAGCGGGAGCAGCCAGACCCAGTACTTC. Amino acids: CSVFSGSSQTQYF. The V call is TRBV29-1, the J call TRBJ2-5; 9 nucleotides line up with TRBD2. Germline assignment: CDR1 SQVTM and CDR2 ANQGSEA. The CDR3 is made up of 13 amino acids.

This clonotype was observed a few times. The chain's CDR3 is CSASGSDEQYF. Written as DNA, the CDR3 is TGCAGTGCTAGCGGGAGCGACGAGCAGTACTTC. The chain recombines TRBV20-1 with TRBJ2-7; tentatively, D is TRBD2 (6 bases). The ends were cut back, 3 bases at V and 5 bases at J, with 8 bases in the middle. The V gene's germline CDR1 is DFQATT and CDR2 SNEGSKA (reference sequence). This CDR3 has 11 residues.

The chain recombines TRBV12-3 or TRBV12-4 with TRBJ1-2; D is perhaps TRBD1 (5 bases). The CDR3 sequence is 16 residues long. V was clipped by 3 bases and J by 4 bases, with 18 bases between them. In nucleotides, the CDR3 is TGTGCCAGCAGTTTCGCTGCAGGGATGAACCCCTATGGCTACACCTTC. Encoded protein: CASSFAAGMNPYGYTF.

This sequence joins TRBV5-1 and TRBJ2-3; the match to TRBD2 covers 10 bases. Per germline, CDR1 SGHRS and CDR2 YFSETQ. This CDR3 is built from 16 residues. V trimming: 4 bases; J trimming: 2 bases; junction bases outside the gene matches: 7. For the CDR3, the DNA is TGCGCCAGCAGCAGGGGAGCGGGAGGGCACACAGATACGCAGTATTTT. Its translation: CASSRGAGGHTDTQYF. Complete variable domain (other parts from reference TRBV5-1 and TRBJ2-3): KAGVTQTPRYLIKTRGQQVTLSCSPISGHRSVSWYQQTPGQGLQFLFEYFSETQRNKGNFPGRFSGRQFSNSRSEMNVSTLELGDSALYLCASSRGAGGHTDTQYFGPGTRLTVL.

The genes are TRBV27 and TRBJ2-2; D uncertain. The CDR3 runs to 14 residues. In germline, CDR1 is MNHEY, CDR2 SMNVEV (reference sequence). Trimming shortened V by 4 bases and J by 0 bases, and 6 bases separated the two germline ends. This CDR3 reads CASSSPSNTGELFF. The CDR3 DNA reads TGTGCCAGCAGTTCACCGTCGAACACCGGGGAGCTGTTTTTT.

The chain combines TRBV5-1 with TRBJ2-5; D remains unclear. Germline CDR1 SGHRS, CDR2 YFSETQ. V was shortened by 7 bases and J by 4 bases, with 14 bases between the two germline ends. This CDR3 contains 13 residues. CDR3 coding DNA: TGCGCCAGCGGAACTCCTTCGATAGAGACCCAGTACTTC. It specifies CASGTPSIETQYF.

The rearrangement uses TRBV12-3 or TRBV12-4 and TRBJ2-2; 7 bases are a match to TRBD2. The length of the CDR3 is 16 residues. V dropped 10 bases and J dropped 2; count of bases not matched to a gene: 13. The DNA for the CDR3 is TGTGCCATCTCAATGGCGGGAGAAGCCAACACCGGGGAGCTGTTTTTT. Amino acids: CAISMAGEANTGELFF.

This chain connects TRBV7-2 to TRBJ2-7; 8 bases are a match to TRBD2. Matching the DNA end better, TRBJ2-5 makes the J call doubtful. CDR3 length: 16 amino acids. Germline values: CDR1 SGHTA, CDR2 FQGNSA. This chain's CDR3 is CASSLATAGGAETQYF. Written as DNA, the CDR3 is TGTGCCAGCAGCTTAGCTACCGCGGGAGGAGCAGAGACCCAGTACTTC.

The CDR3: CACTLTPRGETQYF. DNA for the CDR3: TGTGCCTGCACCCTGACCCCGAGGGGAGAGACCCAGTACTTC. The rearrangement joins TRBV6-1 to TRBJ2-4; D assignment may be TRBD1 or TRBD2 (5 bases each). The J call may be incorrect, as the DNA end agrees better with TRBJ2-5. Germline CDR1 and CDR2: MNHNS and SASEGT. The CDR3 extends over 14 amino acids.

V is TRBV7-9 and J is TRBJ2-7; TRBD2 aligns across 14 bases. Germline assignment: CDR1 SEHNR and CDR2 FQNEAQ (reference sequence). The V gene end was trimmed by 7 bases and the J gene end by 5 bases; junction bases not matched to a gene: 10. This CDR3 has 16 amino acids. The CDR3 bases are TGTGCCAGCACCCAAAGGGGGACTAGCGGGAGCCACGAGCAGTACTTC. Translating it yields CASTQRGTSGSHEQYF. The full variable domain, its missing parts supplied by reference TRBV7-9 and TRBJ2-7, is DTGVSQNPRHKITKRGQNVTFRCDPISEHNRLYWYRQTLGQGPEFLTYFQNEAQLEKSRLLSDRFSAERPKGSFSTLEIQRTEQGDSAMYLCASTQRGTSGSHEQYFGPGTRLTVT.

A few counts support this clonotype. The genes are TRBV20-1 and TRBJ2-5, with TRBD2 identical over 7 bases. The end of the DNA is better explained by TRBJ2-7, so the J call may be wrong. The V gene's germline CDR1 is DFQATT and CDR2 SNEGSKA (reference sequence). This CDR3 has 15 residues. The CDR3 nucleotides read TGCAGTGCTACCAAGAACGCGGGAGATCGCTACGAGCAGTACTTC. Its protein is CSATKNAGDRYEQYF.

The chain is built from TRBV9 and TRBJ1-6, with D unresolved. The CDR3 is 14 amino acids. From germline, CDR1 is SGDLS and CDR2 YYNGEE. The germline V and J ends were trimmed by 0 bases and 9 bases, with 10 bases remaining between them. CDR3 DNA sequence: TGTGCCAGCAGCGTAGCCATGGAGGGTTCACCCCTCCACTTT. Its protein product is CASSVAMEGSPLHF.

This chain joins TRBV20-1 and TRBJ2-7; 9 positions match TRBD1. This CDR3 spans 14 amino acids. V was clipped by 0 bases and J by 5 bases; unmatched bases: 5. In germline, CDR1 is DFQATT, CDR2 SNEGSKA (reference sequence). The CDR3 region has the DNA TGCAGTGCTAGAGACTGGGGACAGGGCCACGAGCAGTACTTC. This encodes CSARDWGQGHEQYF.

The rearrangement uses TRBV20-1 and TRBJ1-2, with D possibly TRBD1 on 5 matching bases. The V end was cut by 3 bases, the J end by 2 bases, with 13 bases between. In germline, CDR1 is DFQATT, CDR2 SNEGSKA (reference sequence). The CDR3 length is 14 residues. For the CDR3, the DNA is TGCAGTGCTAGGAAGCCGGGGGAGAACTATGGCTACACCTTC. The encoded protein is CSARKPGENYGYTF.

The chain has TRBV15 and TRBJ2-3; D gene uncertain. There are 15 residues in the CDR3. V was trimmed by 0 bases and J by 3 bases, leaving 10 bases between them. Looked up from germline, CDR1 is LNHNV and CDR2 is YYDKDF (reference sequence). CDR3 sequence (DNA): TGTGCCACCAGCAGAGACAGATTAAGGACAGATACGCAGTATTTT. Residues: CATSRDRLRTDTQYF.

Remarks on this clonotype: The junction differs from germline at one of its ends, possibly a read error. This chain connects TRBV11-2 to TRBJ2-1; tentative D call: TRBD2 (6 bases). From germline, CDR1 is SGHAT and CDR2 FQNNGV. This CDR3 contains 16 residues. The CDR3 loop reads CTSSPMGGPAYNEQFF. The CDR3 DNA follows: TGTACCAGCAGTCCCATGGGGGGACCAGCATACAATGAGCAGTTCTTC.

The chain joins TRBV7-9 to TRBJ1-2; TRBD1 is a possible D gene (6 bases). CDR3 length: 14 amino acids. Germline CDR1 is SEHNR and CDR2 is FQNEAQ (reference sequence). Trimming removed 2 bases from V and 8 bases from J, with 15 bases in between. Here the CDR3 DNA reads TGTGCCAGCAGCTTAAACAGGGCGTCGCAGGGCTACACCTTC. Translation gives CASSLNRASQGYTF.

The chain couples TRBV5-1 to TRBJ1-5, with D perhaps TRBD1 (6 bases). V dropped 2 bases and J dropped 5 bases, with 11 bases sitting between them. This CDR3 contains 14 residues. Per germline, CDR1 SGHRS and CDR2 YFSETQ. The CDR3 sequence: CASSFTGIDQPQHF. The CDR3 DNA follows: TGCGCCAGCAGCTTCACAGGGATAGATCAGCCCCAGCATTTT.

The chain uses TRBV15 and TRBJ2-1; D is uncertain. Per the germline V gene, CDR1 is LNHNV and CDR2 is YYDKDF (reference sequence). The CDR3 length is 12 residues. The V and J ends lost 0 bases and 14 bases respectively, with 11 bases between them. This chain's CDR3 is CATSRDVGLKFF. In DNA, the CDR3 is TGTGCCACCAGCAGAGATGTGGGTCTCAAGTTCTTC.

This clonotype turned up a few times. The chain uses TRBV18 and TRBJ2-7; TRBD1 matches at 9 bases. This CDR3 contains 15 residues. Germline V CDR1 and CDR2: KGHSH, LQKENI. J was trimmed by 6 bases and V by 2 bases; bases with no gene match: 8. CDR3 in DNA: TGTGCCAGCTCACCAGTGGGACAGGGTCCGTCCGAGCAGTACTTC. Its translation is CASSPVGQGPSEQYF. Full variable domain (rest looked up from reference TRBV18 and TRBJ2-7): NAGVMQNPRHLVRRRGQEARLRCSPMKGHSHVYWYRQLPEEGLKFMVYLQKENIIDESGMPKERFSAEFPKEGPSILRIQQVVRGDSAAYFCASSPVGQGPSEQYFGPGTRLTVT.

V and J are TRBV7-3 and TRBJ1-4, with 9 bases that match TRBD1. V gave up 8 bases and J gave up 0 bases; unmatched junction bases: 7. The CDR3 spans 16 residues. The germline gives CDR1 SGHTA, CDR2 FQGTGA. DNA for the CDR3: TGTGCCAGCCCCGGGACAGGGACAACAACTAATGAAAAACTGTTTTTT. This sequence encodes CASPGTGTTTNEKLFF.